A selection of T cell receptor beta chains follows, all from one sample in a study of blood T cells in healthy people across ages. TCRdb recomputed calls from the 5' RACE reads with MiXCR, one row per CDR3 protein. The data show 780,000 or so distinct CDR3 sequences, just over 55% seen once. Sequenced: blood. These receptors were taken from a man aged 35-49 years in good health. The conserved cysteine and the conserved F or W are not part of the CDR3 here. Fields, in order: V gene, CDR3 protein.

>TRBV29-1
SVEASGRAVQY
>TRBV7-3
ASSSGTDQETQY
>TRBV12-3/TRBV12-4
ASLTGPSTDTQY
>TRBV20-1
SARDSELSRVGRASSYNEQF
>TRBV20-1
SARDPARQRQF
>TRBV20-1
SYHSTDTQY
>TRBV7-8
ASSLEDRGEQPQH
>TRBV6-5
ASSFGQAGHEQY
>TRBV6-2/TRBV6-3
ASGTGDSYGYT
>TRBV6-2/TRBV6-3
ASRNNGGENTEAF
>TRBV27
ASSFWRESTDTQY
>TRBV12-3/TRBV12-4
ASRGTVSYNEQF
>TRBV4-2
ASGIQGAEAF
>TRBV2
ASTLNQGLAEETQY
>TRBV20-1
SARVREGGTGPNSPLH
>TRBV4-1
ASSQDPQTVSANSPLH
>TRBV28
ASSTVTGASPLH
>TRBV28
ATVAATSTSTDTQY
>TRBV4-1
ASSQGEYDYEQY
>TRBV6-1
ASIPGAYYTDTQY
>TRBV7-6
ASSSLAGGEGEQY
>TRBV20-1
SASQKQGRHFVGYT
>TRBV2
ATPGLSTDTQY
>TRBV4-2
ASSQDGTGVDTQY
>TRBV27
ASSRYVREKLF
>TRBV7-8
ASSDLDFPGDHLYGYT
>TRBV7-6
ASSLAGRTSGSNEQF
>TRBV7-2
ASNYGYRTSGRVTDTQY
>TRBV5-6
ASSPYSGFSPAF
>TRBV3-1
ASSITSGGANEQF
>TRBV7-9
ASSLGGTAINQPQH
>TRBV5-5
ASSAPQIEFDEQY
>TRBV7-3
ASRYGTETYEQY
>TRBV10-3
AISEAGGAETQY
>TRBV6-6
ASRLGQANYGYT
>TRBV5-6
ASSLSRREQF
>TRBV11-2
ASRIYPRGQREQETQY
>TRBV25-1
ASSADFYEQF
>TRBV12-3/TRBV12-4
ASTRGWGLADTQY
>TRBV12-1
ASSRIVLAGGTDTQY
>TRBV29-1
SVGPGQAGLEQY
>TRBV7-2
ASSLMAAVTDTQY